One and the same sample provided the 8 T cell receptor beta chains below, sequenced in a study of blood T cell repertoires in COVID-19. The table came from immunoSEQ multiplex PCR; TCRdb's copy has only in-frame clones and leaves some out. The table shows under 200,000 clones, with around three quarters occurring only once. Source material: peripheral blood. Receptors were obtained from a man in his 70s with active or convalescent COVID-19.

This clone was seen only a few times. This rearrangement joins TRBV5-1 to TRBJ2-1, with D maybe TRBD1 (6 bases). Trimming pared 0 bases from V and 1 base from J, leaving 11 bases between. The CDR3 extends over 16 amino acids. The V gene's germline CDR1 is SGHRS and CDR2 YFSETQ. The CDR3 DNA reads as TGCGCCAGCAGCTTGGTGGCAGGGGCTTCCTACAATGAGCAGTTCTTC. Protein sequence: CASSLVAGASYNEQFF.

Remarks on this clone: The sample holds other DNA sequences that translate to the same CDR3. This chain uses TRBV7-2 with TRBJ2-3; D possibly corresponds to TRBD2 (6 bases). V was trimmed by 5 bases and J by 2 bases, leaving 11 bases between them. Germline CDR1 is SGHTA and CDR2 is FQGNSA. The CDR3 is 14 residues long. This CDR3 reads CASSPGLSTDTQYF. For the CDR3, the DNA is TGTGCCAGCAGCCCGGGACTCTCCACAGATACGCAGTATTTT. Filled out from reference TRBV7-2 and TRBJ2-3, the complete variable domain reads GAGVSQSPSNKVTEKGKDVELRCDPISGHTALYWYRQSLGQGLEFLIYFQGNSAPDKSGLPSDRFSAERTGGSVSTLTIQRTQQEDSAVYLCASSPGLSTDTQYFGPGTRLTVL.

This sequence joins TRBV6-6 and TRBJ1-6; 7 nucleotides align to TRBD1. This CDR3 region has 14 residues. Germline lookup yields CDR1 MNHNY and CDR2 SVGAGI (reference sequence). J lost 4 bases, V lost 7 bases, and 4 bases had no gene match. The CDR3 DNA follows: TGTGCCAGCAACGCGGGACAGTATAATTCACCCCTCCACTTT. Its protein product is CASNAGQYNSPLHF.

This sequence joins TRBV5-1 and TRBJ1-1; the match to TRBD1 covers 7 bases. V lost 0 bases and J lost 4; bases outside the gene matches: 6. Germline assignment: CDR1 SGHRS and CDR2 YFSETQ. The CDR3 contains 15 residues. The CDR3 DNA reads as TGCGCCAGCAGCTTGGCGACAGGGTGGAGCACTGAAGCTTTCTTT. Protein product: CASSLATGWSTEAFF.

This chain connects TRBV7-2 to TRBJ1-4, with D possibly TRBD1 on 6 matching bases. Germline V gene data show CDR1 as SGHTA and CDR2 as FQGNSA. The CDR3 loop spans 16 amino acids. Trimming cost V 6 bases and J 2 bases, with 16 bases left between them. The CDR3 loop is CASRLNPGETNEKLFF. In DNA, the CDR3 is TGTGCCAGCAGACTTAATCCAGGGGAGACTAATGAAAAACTGTTTTTT.

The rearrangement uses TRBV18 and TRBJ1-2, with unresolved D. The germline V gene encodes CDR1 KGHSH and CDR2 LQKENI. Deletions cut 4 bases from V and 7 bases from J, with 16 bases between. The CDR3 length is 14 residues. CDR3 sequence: CASSLREGASGYTF. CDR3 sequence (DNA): TGTGCCAGCTCACTTCGAGAGGGCGCGAGTGGCTACACCTTC.

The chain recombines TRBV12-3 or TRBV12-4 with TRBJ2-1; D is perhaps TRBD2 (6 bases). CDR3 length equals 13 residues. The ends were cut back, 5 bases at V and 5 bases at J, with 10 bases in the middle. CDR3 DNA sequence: TGTGCCAGCAGTGGGGGACTTGACAATGAGCAGTTCTTC. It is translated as CASSGGLDNEQFF.

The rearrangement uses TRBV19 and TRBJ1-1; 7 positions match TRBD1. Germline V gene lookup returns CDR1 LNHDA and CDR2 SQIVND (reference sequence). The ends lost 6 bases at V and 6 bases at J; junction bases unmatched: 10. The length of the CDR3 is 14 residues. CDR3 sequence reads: CASRFLAGGSEAFF. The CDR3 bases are TGTGCCAGTAGGTTTTTGGCAGGGGGGTCTGAAGCTTTCTTT.